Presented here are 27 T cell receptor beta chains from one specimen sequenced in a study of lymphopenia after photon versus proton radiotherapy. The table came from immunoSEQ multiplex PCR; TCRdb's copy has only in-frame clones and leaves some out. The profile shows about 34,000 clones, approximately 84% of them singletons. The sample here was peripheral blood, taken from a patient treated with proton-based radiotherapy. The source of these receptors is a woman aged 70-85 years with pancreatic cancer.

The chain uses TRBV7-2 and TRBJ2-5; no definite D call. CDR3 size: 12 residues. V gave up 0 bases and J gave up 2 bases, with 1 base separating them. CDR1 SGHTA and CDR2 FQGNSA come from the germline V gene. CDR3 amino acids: CASSLAQETQYF. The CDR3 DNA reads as TGTGCCAGCAGCTTAGCACAAGAGACCCAGTACTTC.

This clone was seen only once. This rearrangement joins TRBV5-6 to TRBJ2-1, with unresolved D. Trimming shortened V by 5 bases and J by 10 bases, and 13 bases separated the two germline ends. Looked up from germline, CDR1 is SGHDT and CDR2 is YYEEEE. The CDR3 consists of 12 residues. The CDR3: CASSSTIGEQFF. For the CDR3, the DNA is TGTGCCAGCAGTTCCACTATTGGAGAGCAGTTCTTC.

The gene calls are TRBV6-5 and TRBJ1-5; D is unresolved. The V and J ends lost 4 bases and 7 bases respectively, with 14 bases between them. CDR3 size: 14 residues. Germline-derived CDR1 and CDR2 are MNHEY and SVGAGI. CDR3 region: CASSSESASQPQHF. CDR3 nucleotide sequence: TGTGCCAGCAGTTCCGAATCAGCGTCGCAGCCCCAGCATTTT.

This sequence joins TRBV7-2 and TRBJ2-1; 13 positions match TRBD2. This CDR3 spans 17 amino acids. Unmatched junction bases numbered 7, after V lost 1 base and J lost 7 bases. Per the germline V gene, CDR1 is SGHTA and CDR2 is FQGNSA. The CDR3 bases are TGTGCCAGCAGCTTAGGGCCGGGACTAGCGGGGCAAAATGAGCAGTTCTTC. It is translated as CASSLGPGLAGQNEQFF.

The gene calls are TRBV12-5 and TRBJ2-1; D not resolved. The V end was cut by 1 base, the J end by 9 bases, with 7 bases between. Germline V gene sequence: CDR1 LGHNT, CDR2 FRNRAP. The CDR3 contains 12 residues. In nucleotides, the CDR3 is TGTGCTAGTGGTTTGGGGGCCGGTGAGCAGTTCTTC. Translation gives CASGLGAGEQFF.

CDR3 sequence (DNA): TGTGCCACCAGCAGAGATCCTCAGCAAGGAACCTCTGGGGCCAACGTCCTGACTTTC. The encoded protein is CATSRDPQQGTSGANVLTF. The V and J genes are TRBV15 and TRBJ2-6; D unresolved. This CDR3 region has 19 residues. With 0 bases removed from V and 0 bases from J, the gap between germline ends came to 15 bases. Germline assignment: CDR1 LNHNV and CDR2 YYDKDF (reference sequence).

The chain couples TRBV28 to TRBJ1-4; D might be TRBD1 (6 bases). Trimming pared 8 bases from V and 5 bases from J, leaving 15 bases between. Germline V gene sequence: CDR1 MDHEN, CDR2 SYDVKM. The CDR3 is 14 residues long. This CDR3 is CASGGGTNNEKLFF. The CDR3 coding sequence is TGTGCCAGCGGGGGCGGGACAAACAATGAAAAACTGTTTTTT.

CDR3 nucleotide sequence: TGTGCCAGCGACGCGACAGGGAACCCTGAAAAACTGTTTTTT. This gives the protein CASDATGNPEKLFF. The V call is TRBV6-6, the J call TRBJ1-4; 7 bases agree with TRBD1. Per germline, CDR1 MNHNY and CDR2 SVGAGI (reference sequence). The CDR3 is 14 amino acids. Trimming took 8 bases from V and 7 from J; bases not matched to a gene: 10.

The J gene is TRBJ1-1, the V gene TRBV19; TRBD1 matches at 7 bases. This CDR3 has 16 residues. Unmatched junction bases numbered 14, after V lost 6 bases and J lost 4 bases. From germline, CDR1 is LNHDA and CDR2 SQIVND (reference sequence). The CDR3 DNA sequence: TGTGCCAGTAGGCCCCTAAACAGGGGTGTGGGCACTGAAGCTTTCTTT. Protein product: CASRPLNRGVGTEAFF.

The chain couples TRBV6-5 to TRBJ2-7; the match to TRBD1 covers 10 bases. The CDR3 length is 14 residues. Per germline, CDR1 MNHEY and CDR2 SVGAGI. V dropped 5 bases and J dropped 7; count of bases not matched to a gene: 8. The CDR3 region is CASSSGTGVEEQYF. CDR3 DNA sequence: TGTGCCAGCAGTAGCGGGACAGGGGTGGAGGAGCAGTACTTC.

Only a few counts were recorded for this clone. The CDR3: CASNREGRNTEAFF. The CDR3 nucleotides read TGTGCCAGCAACAGGGAAGGGAGAAACACTGAAGCTTTCTTT. V and J are TRBV5-4 and TRBJ1-1; possible D gene TRBD1, 6 bases. The length of the CDR3 is 14 residues. Trimming pared 6 bases from V and 2 bases from J, leaving 14 bases between. Per germline, CDR1 SGHNT and CDR2 YYREEE (reference sequence).

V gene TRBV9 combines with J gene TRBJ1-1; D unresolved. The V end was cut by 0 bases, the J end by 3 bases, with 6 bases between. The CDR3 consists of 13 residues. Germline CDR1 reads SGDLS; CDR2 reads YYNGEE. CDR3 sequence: CASSVVKDTEAFF. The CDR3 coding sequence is TGTGCCAGCAGCGTAGTCAAGGACACTGAAGCTTTCTTT.

CDR3 region: CASSLGLAANEQFF. Written as DNA, the CDR3 is TGTGCCAGCAGCCTAGGACTAGCGGCAAATGAGCAGTTCTTC. V and J are TRBV7-6 and TRBJ2-1; 10 bases are shared with TRBD2. The CDR3 length is 14 residues. V gave up 5 bases and J gave up 7 bases; unmatched junction bases: 5. From germline, CDR1 is SGHVS and CDR2 FNYEAQ.

DNA of the CDR3: TGTGCCAGCAGCTTAACTGACAGGGGCCGGGAAGCTTTCTTT. Encoded protein: CASSLTDRGREAFF. The genes are TRBV7-8 and TRBJ1-1; 8 nucleotides align to TRBD1. From germline, CDR1 is SGHVS and CDR2 FQNEAQ. CDR3 size: 14 residues. V lost 2 bases, J lost 8 bases, and 7 bases stayed unmatched.

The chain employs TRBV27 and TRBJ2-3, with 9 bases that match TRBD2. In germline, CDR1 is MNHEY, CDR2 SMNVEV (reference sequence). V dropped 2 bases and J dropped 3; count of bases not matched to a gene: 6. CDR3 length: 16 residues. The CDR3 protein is CASSLRRGRVTDTQYF. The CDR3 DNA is TGTGCCAGCAGTTTAAGGCGCGGGAGGGTAACAGATACGCAGTATTTT.

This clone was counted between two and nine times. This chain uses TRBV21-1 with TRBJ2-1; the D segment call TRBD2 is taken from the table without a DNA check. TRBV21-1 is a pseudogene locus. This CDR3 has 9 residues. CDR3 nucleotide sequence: TGTGCCAGCAGCAAACTTAAGCTCTTC. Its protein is CASSKLKLF.

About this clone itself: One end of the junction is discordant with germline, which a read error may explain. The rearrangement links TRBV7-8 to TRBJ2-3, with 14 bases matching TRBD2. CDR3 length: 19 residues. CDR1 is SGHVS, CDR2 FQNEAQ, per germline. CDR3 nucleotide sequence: TGCGCCAGCAGCCAAGACTGGGGGACTAGCGGGAGCCCCACAGATACGCAGTATTTT. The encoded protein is CASSQDWGTSGSPTDTQYF.

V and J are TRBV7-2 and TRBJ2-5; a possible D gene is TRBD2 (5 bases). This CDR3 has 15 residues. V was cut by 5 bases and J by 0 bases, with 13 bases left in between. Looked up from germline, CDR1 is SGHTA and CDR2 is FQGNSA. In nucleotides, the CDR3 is TGTGCCAGCAGCCAACTTAGCGCCTACCAAGAGACCCAGTACTTC. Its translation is CASSQLSAYQETQYF.

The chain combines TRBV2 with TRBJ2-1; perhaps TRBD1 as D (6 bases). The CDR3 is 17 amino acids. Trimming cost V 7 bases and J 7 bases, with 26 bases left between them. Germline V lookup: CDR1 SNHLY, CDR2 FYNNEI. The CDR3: CASTPAVGFQGGNEQFF. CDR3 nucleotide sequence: TGTGCCAGCACCCCTGCCGTCGGGTTTCAAGGGGGTAATGAGCAGTTCTTC. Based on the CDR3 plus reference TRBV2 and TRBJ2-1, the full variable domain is EPEVTQTPSHQVTQMGQEVILRCVPISNHLYFYWYRQILGQKVEFLVSFYNNEISEKSEIFDDQFSVERPDGSNFTLKIRSTKLEDSAMYFCASTPAVGFQGGNEQFFGPGTRLTVL.

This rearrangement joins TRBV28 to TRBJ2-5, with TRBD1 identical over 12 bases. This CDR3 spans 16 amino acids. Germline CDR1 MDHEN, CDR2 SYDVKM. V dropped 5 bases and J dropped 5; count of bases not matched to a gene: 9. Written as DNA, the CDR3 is TGTGCCAGCAGTCCTCCCCGGGACAGGGGGCGGGAGACCCAGTACTTC. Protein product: CASSPPRDRGRETQYF.

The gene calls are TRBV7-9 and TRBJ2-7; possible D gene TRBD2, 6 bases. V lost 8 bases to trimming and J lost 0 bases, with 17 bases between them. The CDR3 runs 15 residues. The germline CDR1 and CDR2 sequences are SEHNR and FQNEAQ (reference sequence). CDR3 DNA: TGTGCCAGCGGGGCGGGGACGGTTAGCTCCTACGAGCAGTACTTC. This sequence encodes CASGAGTVSSYEQYF. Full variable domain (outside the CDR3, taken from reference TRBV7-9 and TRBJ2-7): DTGVSQNPRHKITKRGQNVTFRCDPISEHNRLYWYRQTLGQGPEFLTYFQNEAQLEKSRLLSDRFSAERPKGSFSTLEIQRTEQGDSAMYLCASGAGTVSSYEQYFGPGTRLTVT.

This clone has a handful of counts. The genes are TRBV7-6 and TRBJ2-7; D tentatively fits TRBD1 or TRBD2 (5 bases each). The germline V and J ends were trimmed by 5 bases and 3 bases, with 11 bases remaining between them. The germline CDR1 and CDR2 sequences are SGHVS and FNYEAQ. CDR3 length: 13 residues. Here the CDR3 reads CASSITGGYEQYF. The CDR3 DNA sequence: TGTGCCAGCAGCATAACTGGGGGCTACGAGCAGTACTTC.

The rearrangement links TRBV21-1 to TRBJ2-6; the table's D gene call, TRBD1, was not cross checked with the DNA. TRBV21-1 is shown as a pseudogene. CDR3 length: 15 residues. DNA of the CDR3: TGTGCCAGCAGCAAAGGGGGCCACGGGGCCAACGTCCTGACTTTC. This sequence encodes CASSKGGHGANVLTF.

The CDR3: CASSLYGTPNTEAFF. In DNA, the CDR3 is TGTGCCAGCAGTTTATATGGGACACCGAACACTGAAGCTTTCTTT. The rearrangement links TRBV27 to TRBJ1-1; TRBD1 might be the D (6 bases). Germline V gene data show CDR1 as MNHEY and CDR2 as SMNVEV (reference sequence). The CDR3 totals 15 residues. The germline V and J ends were trimmed by 1 base and 1 base, with 10 bases remaining between them.

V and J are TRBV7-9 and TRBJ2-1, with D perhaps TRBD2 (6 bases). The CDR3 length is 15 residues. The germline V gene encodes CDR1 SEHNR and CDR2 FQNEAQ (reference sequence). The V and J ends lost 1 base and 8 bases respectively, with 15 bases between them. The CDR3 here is CASSLGAGQNDEQFF. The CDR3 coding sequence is TGTGCCAGCAGCTTAGGGGCGGGGCAGAACGATGAGCAGTTCTTC.

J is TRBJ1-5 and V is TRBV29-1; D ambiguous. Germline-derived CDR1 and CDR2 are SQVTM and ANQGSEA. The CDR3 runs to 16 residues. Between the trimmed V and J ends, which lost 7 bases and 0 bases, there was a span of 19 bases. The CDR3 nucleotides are TGCAGCGCCCTCTCCGATACCGACTATAGCAATCAGCCCCAGCATTTT. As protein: CSALSDTDYSNQPQHF. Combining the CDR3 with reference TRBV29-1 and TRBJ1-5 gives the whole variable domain SAVISQKPSRDICQRGTSLTIQCQVDSQVTMMFWYRQQPGQSLTLIATANQGSEATYESGFVIDKFPISRPNLTFSTLTVSNMSPEDSSIYLCSALSDTDYSNQPQHFGDGTRLSIL.

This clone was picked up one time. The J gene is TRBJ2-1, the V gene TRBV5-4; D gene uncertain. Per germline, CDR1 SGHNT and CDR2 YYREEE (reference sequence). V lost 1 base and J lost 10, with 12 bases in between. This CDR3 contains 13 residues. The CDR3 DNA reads TGTGCCAGCAGCTTGTCTACTCAGACAGAGCAGTTCTTC. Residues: CASSLSTQTEQFF.